Below are 20 T cell receptor beta chains sequenced from a single sample in a study of cytomegalovirus exposure and HLA in healthy donors. The PCR contained 60 Vbeta and 13 Jbeta primers. Here immunoSEQ multiplex PCR was the method, and the copy in TCRdb shows in-frame clones only, minus some. The data hold more than 150,000 clones, with 77% observed a single time. Material: PBMCs. These receptors all come from a man between 18 and 35 years old in good health and CMV-seronegative.

The rearrangement links TRBV5-1 to TRBJ2-5; the match to TRBD2 covers 9 bases. Looked up from germline, CDR1 is SGHRS and CDR2 is YFSETQ. With V trimmed by 5 bases and J by 2 bases, 1 base remained unmatched. This CDR3 is built from 13 residues. CDR3 in amino acids: CASSAGGQETQYF. In DNA, the CDR3 is TGCGCCAGCAGTGCGGGAGGGCAAGAGACCCAGTACTTC.

The chain employs TRBV7-2 and TRBJ1-1, with a tentative D call TRBD1 (5 bases). V was shortened by 4 bases and J by 0 bases, with 9 bases between the two germline ends. The germline CDR1 and CDR2 sequences are SGHTA and FQGNSA. This CDR3 spans 14 amino acids. CDR3 residues: CASSSVTVNTEAFF. CDR3 sequence (DNA): TGTGCCAGCAGCTCGGTGACAGTGAACACTGAAGCTTTCTTT.

The CDR3 region is CSVEEGGKNEQFF. Written as DNA, the CDR3 is TGCAGCGTTGAAGAGGGGGGAAAGAATGAGCAGTTCTTC. This rearrangement joins TRBV29-1 to TRBJ2-1; TRBD2 is a possible D gene (6 bases). The CDR3 spans 13 residues. Germline CDR1 and CDR2: SQVTM and ANQGSEA. V was cut by 0 bases and J by 7 bases, with 10 bases left in between.

This rearrangement joins TRBV30 to TRBJ2-7; 7 nucleotides align to TRBD2. The V gene end was trimmed by 3 bases and the J gene end by 3 bases; junction bases not matched to a gene: 8. CDR3 size: 14 residues. Looked up from germline, CDR1 is GTSNPN and CDR2 is SVGIG (reference sequence). The CDR3 coding sequence is TGTGCCTGGAGCTCGGGACTAACCAACTACGAGCAGTACTTC. Residues: CAWSSGLTNYEQYF.

This clone was seen only a few times. V and J are TRBV7-9 and TRBJ2-5; D gene unclear. Germline-derived CDR1 and CDR2 are SEHNR and FQNEAQ (reference sequence). This CDR3 region has 13 residues. V gave up 2 bases and J gave up 1 base, with 5 bases separating them. Written as DNA, the CDR3 is TGTGCCAGCAGCTTATTCCTCCAAGAGACCCAGTACTTC. As protein: CASSLFLQETQYF. Looking up the rest from reference TRBV7-9 and TRBJ2-5 gives the full variable domain: DTGVSQNPRHKITKRGQNVTFRCDPISEHNRLYWYRQTLGQGPEFLTYFQNEAQLEKSRLLSDRFSAERPKGSFSTLEIQRTEQGDSAMYLCASSLFLQETQYFGPGTRLLVL.

The chain is built from TRBV9 and TRBJ1-1; D gene uncertain. The CDR3 is 16 amino acids. The germline gives CDR1 SGDLS, CDR2 YYNGEE. V gave up 0 bases and J gave up 1 base, with 13 bases separating them. DNA of the CDR3: TGTGCCAGCAGCGTAGCTCCCAATACAGCGAACACTGAAGCTTTCTTT. It translates to CASSVAPNTANTEAFF.

This clone turned up a few times. The rearrangement uses TRBV6-1 and TRBJ2-5, with 8 bases matching TRBD1. This CDR3 contains 14 residues. Germline trimming cut 7 bases from V and 4 bases from J; bases unmatched to any gene: 8. CDR1 and CDR2 from the germline V gene are MNHNS and SASEGT. The CDR3 loop reads CASTVRGRGETQYF. The DNA for the CDR3 is TGTGCCAGCACCGTCAGGGGGCGCGGAGAGACCCAGTACTTC.

On this clone itself: The junction shows a germline mismatch at one end, possibly a read error. The chain links TRBV7-2 to TRBJ2-7, with D unresolved. Germline V gene lookup returns CDR1 SGHTA and CDR2 FQGNSA. The CDR3 is 14 residues long. As DNA, the CDR3 is TGTGCCAGCAGCTGGGCGAGTGGTAGTTACGGGCAGTACTTC. Translation gives CASSWASGSYGQYF.

This chain joins TRBV2 and TRBJ1-5, with D unclear. The CDR3 extends over 16 amino acids. The germline gives CDR1 SNHLY, CDR2 FYNNEI. The ends were cut back, 6 bases at V and 10 bases at J, with 25 bases in the middle. In DNA form, the CDR3 reads TGTGCCAGCAGCCGAGGCGGCAGCGGTTTGGGGAGTCCCCAGCATTTT. It translates to CASSRGGSGLGSPQHF.

The chain joins TRBV9 to TRBJ1-4; the D is unclear. The CDR3 consists of 16 residues. CDR1 SGDLS and CDR2 YYNGEE come from the germline V gene. V was pared by 0 bases and J by 0 bases, with 9 bases between. The chain's CDR3 is CASSVGVTATNEKLFF. CDR3 DNA: TGTGCCAGCAGCGTAGGAGTCACGGCAACTAATGAAAAACTGTTTTTT.

This chain uses TRBV10-2 with TRBJ2-5; 14 nucleotides agree with TRBD2. The assigned J gene may be wrong: the sequence end matches TRBJ2-7 better. Germline assignment: CDR1 WSHSY and CDR2 SAAADI. The CDR3 covers 17 residues. Written as DNA, the CDR3 is TGCGCCAGCACCATAGGACTAGCGGGAGGTGGTTCCTACGAGCAGTACTTC. This codes for CASTIGLAGGGSYEQYF.

The V gene is TRBV5-1, the J gene TRBJ1-6; TRBD1 agrees at 10 bases. V lost 3 bases and J lost 5; bases outside the gene matches: 8. This CDR3 contains 17 residues. Germline V gene data show CDR1 as SGHRS and CDR2 as YFSETQ. The CDR3 loop is CASSSRTGGNDNSPLHF. The CDR3 nucleotides are TGCGCCAGCAGCTCCAGGACAGGGGGTAACGATAATTCACCCCTCCACTTT. The variable domain in full, completed from reference TRBV5-1 and TRBJ1-6, reads KAGVTQTPRYLIKTRGQQVTLSCSPISGHRSVSWYQQTPGQGLQFLFEYFSETQRNKGNFPGRFSGRQFSNSRSEMNVSTLELGDSALYLCASSSRTGGNDNSPLHFGNGTRLTVT.

This chain joins TRBV5-5 and TRBJ2-2; D is unclear. This CDR3 has 16 amino acids. Germline V CDR1 and CDR2: SGHKS, YYEKEE (reference sequence). Trimming stripped 0 bases from V and 1 base from J, with 10 bases between. The CDR3 nucleotides read TGTGCCAGCAGCTTGGATGGGCATTGGAACACCGGGGAGCTGTTTTTT. Translating it yields CASSLDGHWNTGELFF.

The chain uses TRBV2 and TRBJ2-7; TRBD1 might be the D (5 bases). V lost 3 bases and J lost 3, with 6 bases in between. Germline CDR1 and CDR2: SNHLY and FYNNEI. The CDR3 runs to 12 residues. The CDR3: CASSDRGYEQYF. The CDR3 DNA follows: TGTGCCAGCAGTGATAGGGGCTACGAGCAGTACTTC.

V and J are TRBV9 and TRBJ2-1; 8 positions match TRBD2. The V gene end was trimmed by 4 bases and the J gene end by 15 bases; junction bases not matched to a gene: 15. This CDR3 has 14 amino acids. From germline, CDR1 is SGDLS and CDR2 YYNGEE. The CDR3 here is CASSPTPGGGEGFF. The CDR3 DNA is TGTGCCAGCAGCCCCACCCCGGGGGGGGGAGAGGGGTTCTTC.

The CDR3 region is CASSSRGAQGDTQYF. CDR3 nucleotides: TGTGCCAGCAGCTCGCGGGGGGCCCAGGGAGATACGCAGTATTTT. V gene TRBV6-5 combines with J gene TRBJ2-3, with 8 nucleotides matching TRBD2. Looked up from germline, CDR1 is MNHEY and CDR2 is SVGAGI. The CDR3 is 15 residues long. After removal of 6 bases from V and 5 bases from J, the junction contained 10 bases not matched to a gene.

This chain links TRBV6-5 with TRBJ2-7, with D possibly TRBD1 on 6 matching bases. The V gene's germline CDR1 is MNHEY and CDR2 SVGAGI. Trimming took off 2 bases at V and 6 bases at J, with 11 bases between the two ends. CDR3 length: 13 residues. CDR3 DNA sequence: TGTGCCAGCAGTTACGGACAGTACCTCGAGCAGTACTTC. Translation gives CASSYGQYLEQYF.

V and J are TRBV5-1 and TRBJ2-1, with TRBD1 matching over 8 bases. Germline V gene data show CDR1 as SGHRS and CDR2 as YFSETQ. The CDR3 extends over 14 amino acids. Trimming cost V 2 bases and J 6 bases; bases outside gene matches: 4. The CDR3 nucleotides are TGCGCCAGCAGCTTCAGGGGGCCTAGCAATGAGCAGTTCTTC. This gives the protein CASSFRGPSNEQFF.

This clone was picked up a small number of times. The chain couples TRBV6-5 to TRBJ2-7, with 7 bases lining up with TRBD1. The CDR3 has 16 residues. The trim removed 2 bases at V and 2 bases at J, leaving 9 bases unmatched. CDR1 and CDR2 (germline): MNHEY, SVGAGI. The CDR3 spells CASSYRGQHFPYEQYF. DNA for the CDR3: TGTGCCAGCAGTTACCGGGGACAGCATTTCCCCTACGAGCAGTACTTC.

V is TRBV30 and J is TRBJ2-7; no firm D call. Germline CDR1 is GTSNPN and CDR2 is SVGIG (reference sequence). The CDR3 contains 13 residues. Trimming removed 2 bases from V and 2 bases from J, with 10 bases in between. Written as DNA, the CDR3 is TGTGCCTGGAGTCGTACTAAGACCTACGAGCAGTACTTC. It yields the protein CAWSRTKTYEQYF.